This TCR beta chain came from a study of blood T cell repertoires in COVID-19. CDR3 length: 13 residues. V lost 4 bases and J lost 4, with 12 bases in between. The germline V gene encodes CDR1 SQVTM and CDR2 ANQGSEA. The sample holds a few counts of this clone. The data were produced by immunoSEQ multiplex PCR, yet TCRdb's version contains in-frame clones alone and is incomplete. Here the sample spans about 91,000 clones, almost 90% being singletons. This clonotype originated in a woman in her seventies with acute or convalescent COVID-19. The specimen sequenced was peripheral blood. This chain connects TRBV29-1 to TRBJ2-3, with a tentative D call TRBD1 (5 bases). The CDR3 bases are TGCAGCGTTGGCCACAGGATCTCAGATACGCAGTATTTT. Its translation: CSVGHRISDTQYF.